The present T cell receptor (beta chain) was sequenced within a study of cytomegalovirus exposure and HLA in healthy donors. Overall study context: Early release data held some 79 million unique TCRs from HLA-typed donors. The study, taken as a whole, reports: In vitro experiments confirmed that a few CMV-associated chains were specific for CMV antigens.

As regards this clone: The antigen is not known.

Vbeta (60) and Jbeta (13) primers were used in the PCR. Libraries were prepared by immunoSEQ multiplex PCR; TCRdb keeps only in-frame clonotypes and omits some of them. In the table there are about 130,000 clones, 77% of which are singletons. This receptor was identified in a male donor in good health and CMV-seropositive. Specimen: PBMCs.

CDR3 loop: CASSYVDRGPGELFF. The CDR3 DNA follows: TGTGCCAGCAGCTACGTGGACAGGGGGCCCGGGGAGCTGTTTTTT. This sequence joins TRBV7-9 and TRBJ2-2, with 11 bases matching TRBD1. This CDR3 is built from 15 residues. V dropped 4 bases and J dropped 6; count of bases not matched to a gene: 4. The germline V gene encodes CDR1 SEHNR and CDR2 FQNEAQ (reference sequence).